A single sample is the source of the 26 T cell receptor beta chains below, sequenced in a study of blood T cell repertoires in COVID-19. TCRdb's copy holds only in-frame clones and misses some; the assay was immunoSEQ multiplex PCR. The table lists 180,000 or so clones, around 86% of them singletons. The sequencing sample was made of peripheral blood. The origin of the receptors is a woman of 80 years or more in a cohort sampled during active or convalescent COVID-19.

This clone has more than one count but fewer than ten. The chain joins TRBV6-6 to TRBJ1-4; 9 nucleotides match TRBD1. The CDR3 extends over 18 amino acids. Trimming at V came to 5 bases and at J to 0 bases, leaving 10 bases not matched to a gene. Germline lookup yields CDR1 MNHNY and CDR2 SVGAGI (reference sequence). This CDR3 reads CASSPWDREIATNEKLFF. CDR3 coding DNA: TGTGCCAGCAGTCCATGGGACAGGGAAATTGCAACTAATGAAAAACTGTTTTTT.

CDR3 coding DNA: TGTGCCGCTTCGCTCGGCGCGGGACAGAGAAGTGAAAAACTGTTTTTT. It specifies CAASLGAGQRSEKLFF. The gene calls are TRBV19 and TRBJ1-4, with 7 bases matching TRBD1. V was clipped by 11 bases and J by 7 bases; unmatched bases: 19. This CDR3 has 16 residues. Germline V gives CDR1 LNHDA, CDR2 SQIVND (reference sequence).

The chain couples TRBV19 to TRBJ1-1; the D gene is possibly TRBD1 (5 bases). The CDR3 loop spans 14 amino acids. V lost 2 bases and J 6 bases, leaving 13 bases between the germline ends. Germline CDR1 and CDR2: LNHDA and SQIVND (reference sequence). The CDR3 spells CASSISHRIPEAFF. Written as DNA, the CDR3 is TGTGCCAGTAGTATAAGCCACAGGATACCTGAAGCTTTCTTT.

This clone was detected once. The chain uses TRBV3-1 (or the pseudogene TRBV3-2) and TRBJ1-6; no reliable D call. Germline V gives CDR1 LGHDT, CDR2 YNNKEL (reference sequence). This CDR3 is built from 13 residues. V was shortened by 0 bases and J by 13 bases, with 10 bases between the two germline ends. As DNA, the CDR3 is TGTGCCAGCAGCCAAGAAGGCGGAGGGCCCCTCCACTTT. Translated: CASSQEGGGPLHF.

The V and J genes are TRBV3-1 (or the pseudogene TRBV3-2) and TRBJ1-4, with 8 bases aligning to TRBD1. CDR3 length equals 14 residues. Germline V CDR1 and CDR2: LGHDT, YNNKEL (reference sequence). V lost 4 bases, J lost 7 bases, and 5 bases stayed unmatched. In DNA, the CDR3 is TGTGCCAGCAGCCCTACAGGGGGTACTGAAAAACTGTTTTTT. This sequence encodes CASSPTGGTEKLFF.

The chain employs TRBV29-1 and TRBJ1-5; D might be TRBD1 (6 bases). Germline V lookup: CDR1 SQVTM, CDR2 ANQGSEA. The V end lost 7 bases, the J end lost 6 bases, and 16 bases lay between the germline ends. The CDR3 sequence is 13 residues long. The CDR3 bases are TGCAGCGCCGGGGTGGGGGCGAGTCAGCCCCAGCATTTT. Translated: CSAGVGASQPQHF.

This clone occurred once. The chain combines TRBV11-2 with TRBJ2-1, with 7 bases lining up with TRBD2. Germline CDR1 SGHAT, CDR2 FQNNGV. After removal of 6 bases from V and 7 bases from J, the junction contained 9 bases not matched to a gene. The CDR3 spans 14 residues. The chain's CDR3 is CASRVAGAWNEQFF. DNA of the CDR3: TGTGCCAGCAGGGTTGCGGGAGCGTGGAATGAGCAGTTCTTC.

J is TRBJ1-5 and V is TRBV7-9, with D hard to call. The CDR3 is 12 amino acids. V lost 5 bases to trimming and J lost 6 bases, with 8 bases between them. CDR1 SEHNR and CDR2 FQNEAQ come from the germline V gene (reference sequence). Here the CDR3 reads CASSQDFQPQHF. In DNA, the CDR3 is TGTGCCAGCAGCCAGGACTTTCAGCCCCAGCATTTT. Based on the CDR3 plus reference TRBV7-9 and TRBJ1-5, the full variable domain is DTGVSQNPRHKITKRGQNVTFRCDPISEHNRLYWYRQTLGQGPEFLTYFQNEAQLEKSRLLSDRFSAERPKGSFSTLEIQRTEQGDSAMYLCASSQDFQPQHFGDGTRLSIL.

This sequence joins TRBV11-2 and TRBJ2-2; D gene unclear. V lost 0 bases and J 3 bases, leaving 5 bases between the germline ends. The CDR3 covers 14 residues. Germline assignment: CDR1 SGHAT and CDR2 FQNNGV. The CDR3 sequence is CASSLESDTGELFF. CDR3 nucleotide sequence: TGTGCCAGCAGCTTAGAATCGGACACCGGGGAGCTGTTTTTT.

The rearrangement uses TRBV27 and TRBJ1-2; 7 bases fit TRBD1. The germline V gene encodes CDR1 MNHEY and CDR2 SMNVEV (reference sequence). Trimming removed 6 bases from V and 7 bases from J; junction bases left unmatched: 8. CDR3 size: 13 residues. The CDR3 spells CASRPDRVGGYTF. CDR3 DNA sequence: TGTGCCAGCAGACCCGACAGGGTGGGTGGCTACACCTTC.

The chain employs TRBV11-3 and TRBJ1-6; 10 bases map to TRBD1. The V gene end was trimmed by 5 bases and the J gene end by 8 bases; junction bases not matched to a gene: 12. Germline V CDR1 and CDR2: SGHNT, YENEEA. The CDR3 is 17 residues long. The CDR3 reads CASSILQPGQGHSPLHF. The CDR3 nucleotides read TGTGCCAGCAGCATTCTCCAACCGGGACAGGGGCATTCACCCCTCCACTTT.

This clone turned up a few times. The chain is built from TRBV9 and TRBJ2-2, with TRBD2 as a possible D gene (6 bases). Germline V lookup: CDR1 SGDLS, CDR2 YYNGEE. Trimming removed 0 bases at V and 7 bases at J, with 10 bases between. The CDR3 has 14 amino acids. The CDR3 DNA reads TGTGCCAGCAGCGTAGGAGCGGGCAGCGGGGAGCTGTTTTTT. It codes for CASSVGAGSGELFF.

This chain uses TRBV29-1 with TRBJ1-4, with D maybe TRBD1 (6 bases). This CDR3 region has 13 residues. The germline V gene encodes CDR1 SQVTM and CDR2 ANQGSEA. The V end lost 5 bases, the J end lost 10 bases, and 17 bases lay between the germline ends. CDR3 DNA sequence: TGCAGCGTTTCTCGAGGACAGATGAGAAAACTGTTTTTT. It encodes CSVSRGQMRKLFF. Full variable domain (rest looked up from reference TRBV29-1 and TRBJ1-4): SAVISQKPSRDICQRGTSLTIQCQVDSQVTMMFWYRQQPGQSLTLIATANQGSEATYESGFVIDKFPISRPNLTFSTLTVSNMSPEDSSIYLCSVSRGQMRKLFFGSGTQLSVL.

In nucleotides, the CDR3 is TGCGCCAGCAGCCACAGGGGGAGAACTGAAGCTTTCTTT. It is translated as CASSHRGRTEAFF. The chain employs TRBV4-3 and TRBJ1-1; 7 bases fit TRBD1. Germline V lookup: CDR1 LGHNA, CDR2 YSLEER. V was clipped by 3 bases and J by 5 bases; unmatched bases: 3. The CDR3 covers 13 residues.

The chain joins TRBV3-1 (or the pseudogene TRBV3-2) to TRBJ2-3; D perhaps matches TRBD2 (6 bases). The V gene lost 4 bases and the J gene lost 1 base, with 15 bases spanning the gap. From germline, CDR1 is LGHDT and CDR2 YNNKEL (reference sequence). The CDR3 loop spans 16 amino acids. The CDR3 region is CASSPLSGLGTDTQYF. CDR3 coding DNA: TGTGCCAGCAGCCCCCTATCGGGACTCGGCACAGATACGCAGTATTTT.

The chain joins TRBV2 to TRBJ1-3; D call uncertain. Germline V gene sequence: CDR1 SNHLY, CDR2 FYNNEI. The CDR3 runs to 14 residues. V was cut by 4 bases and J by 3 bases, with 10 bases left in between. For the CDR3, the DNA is TGTGCCAGCAGTGTATCTGTTTTTGGAAACACCATATATTTT. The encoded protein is CASSVSVFGNTIYF.

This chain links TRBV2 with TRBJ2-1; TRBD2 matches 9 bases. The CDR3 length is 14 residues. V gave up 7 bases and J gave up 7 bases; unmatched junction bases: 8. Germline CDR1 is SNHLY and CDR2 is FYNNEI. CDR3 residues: CASTLAGAVNEQFF. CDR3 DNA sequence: TGTGCCAGCACATTAGCGGGAGCAGTGAATGAGCAGTTCTTC.

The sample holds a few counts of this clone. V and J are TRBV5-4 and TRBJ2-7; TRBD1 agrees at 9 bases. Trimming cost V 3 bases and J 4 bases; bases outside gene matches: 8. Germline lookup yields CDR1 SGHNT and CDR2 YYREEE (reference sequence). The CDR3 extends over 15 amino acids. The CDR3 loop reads CASSSRDRAPYEQYF. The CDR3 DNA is TGTGCCAGCAGCTCCCGGGACAGGGCTCCTTACGAGCAGTACTTC. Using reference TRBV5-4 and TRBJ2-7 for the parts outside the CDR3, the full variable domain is ETGVTQSPTHLIKTRGQQVTLRCSSQSGHNTVSWYQQALGQGPQFIFQYYREEENGRGNFPPRFSGLQFPNYSSELNVNALELDDSALYLCASSSRDRAPYEQYFGPGTRLTVT.

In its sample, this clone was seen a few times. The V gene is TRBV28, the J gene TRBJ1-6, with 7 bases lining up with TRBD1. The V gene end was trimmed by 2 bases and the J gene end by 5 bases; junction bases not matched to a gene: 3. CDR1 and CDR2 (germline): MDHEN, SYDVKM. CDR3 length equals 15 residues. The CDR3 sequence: CASSLLGQNNSPLHF. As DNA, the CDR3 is TGTGCCAGCAGTTTACTGGGACAGAATAATTCACCCCTCCACTTT. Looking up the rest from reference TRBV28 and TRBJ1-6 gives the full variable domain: DVKVTQSSRYLVKRTGEKVFLECVQDMDHENMFWYRQDPGLGLRLIYFSYDVKMKEKGDIPEGYSVSREKKERFSLILESASTNQTSMYLCASSLLGQNNSPLHFGNGTRLTVT.

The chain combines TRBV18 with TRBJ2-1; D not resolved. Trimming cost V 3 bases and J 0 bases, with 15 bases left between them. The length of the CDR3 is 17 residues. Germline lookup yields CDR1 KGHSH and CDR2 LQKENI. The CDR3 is CASSPLSLISSYNEQFF. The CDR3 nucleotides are TGTGCCAGCTCACCGCTTTCGTTGATTAGCTCCTACAATGAGCAGTTCTTC.

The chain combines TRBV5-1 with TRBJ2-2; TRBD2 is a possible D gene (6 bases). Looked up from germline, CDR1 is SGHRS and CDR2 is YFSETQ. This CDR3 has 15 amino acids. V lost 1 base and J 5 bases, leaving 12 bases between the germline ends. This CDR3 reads CASSLRPRGTGELFF. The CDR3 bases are TGCGCCAGCAGCTTGAGGCCGCGGGGAACCGGGGAGCTGTTTTTT.

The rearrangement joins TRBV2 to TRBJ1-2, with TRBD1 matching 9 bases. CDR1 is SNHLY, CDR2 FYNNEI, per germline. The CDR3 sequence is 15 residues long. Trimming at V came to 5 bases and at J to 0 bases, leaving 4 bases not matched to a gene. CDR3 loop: CASSLGQGTNYGYTF. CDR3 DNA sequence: TGTGCCAGCAGTTTGGGACAGGGAACTAACTATGGCTACACCTTC.

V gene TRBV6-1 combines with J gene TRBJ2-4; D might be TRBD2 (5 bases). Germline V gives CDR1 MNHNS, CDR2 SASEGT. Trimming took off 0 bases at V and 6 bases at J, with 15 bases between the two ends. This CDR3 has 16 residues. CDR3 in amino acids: CASSEARSGNGNIQYF. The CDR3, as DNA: TGTGCCAGCAGTGAAGCGCGATCCGGGAATGGAAACATTCAGTACTTC.

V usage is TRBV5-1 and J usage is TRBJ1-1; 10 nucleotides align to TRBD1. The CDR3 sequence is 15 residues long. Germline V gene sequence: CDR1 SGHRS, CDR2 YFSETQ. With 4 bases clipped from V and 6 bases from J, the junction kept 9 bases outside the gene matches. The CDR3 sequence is CASSPGGTGVAEAFF. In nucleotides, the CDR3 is TGCGCCAGCAGCCCTGGCGGGACAGGGGTGGCTGAAGCTTTCTTT.

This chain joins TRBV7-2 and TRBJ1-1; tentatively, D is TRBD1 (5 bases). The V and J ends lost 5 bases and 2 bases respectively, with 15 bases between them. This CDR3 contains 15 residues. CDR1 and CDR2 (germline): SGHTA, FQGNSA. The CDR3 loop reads CASSRVWGVNTEAFF. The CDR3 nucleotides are TGTGCCAGCAGCCGCGTCTGGGGGGTAAACACTGAAGCTTTCTTT.

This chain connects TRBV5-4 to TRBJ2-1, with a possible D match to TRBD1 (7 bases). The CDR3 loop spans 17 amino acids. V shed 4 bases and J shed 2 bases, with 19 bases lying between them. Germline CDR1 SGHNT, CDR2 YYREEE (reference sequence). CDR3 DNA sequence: TGTGCCAGCAGCGGAGGGACAGATATGTTTACCTACAATGAGCAGTTCTTC. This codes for CASSGGTDMFTYNEQFF.